A single TCR beta chain is shown here with its context. Its matching antigen is unknown. The data originate from a study of cytomegalovirus exposure and HLA in healthy donors. The study, taken as a whole, reports: Immune exposure information comprised only CMV serostatus. For presence/absence analyses, sequencing depth was assumed to be roughly uniform across donors. TCR beta V- and J-gene trimming, according to a later analysis, was linked to a missense DCLRE1C variant.

With 60 Vbeta and 13 Jbeta primers, the PCR was carried out. Generated by immunoSEQ multiplex PCR, the TCRdb table keeps only in-frame clones and is missing some. The repertoire consists of under 200,000 clones, with 75% to 85% occurring once and the leading ten covering over 8.5%. CDR3 size: 15 residues. The V gene's germline CDR1 is SGHTA and CDR2 FQGTGA. The junction had 3 bases not matched to a gene; V was cut back by 2 bases and J by 4 bases. This TCR derives from a man aged 50-60 years in good health and CMV-seropositive. Sequences were obtained from PBMCs. The V and J genes are TRBV7-3 and TRBJ1-4; 8 positions match TRBD1. DNA of the CDR3: TGTGCCAGCAGCTTAGGGGGGACAGGTAATGAAAAACTGTTTTTT. This gives the protein CASSLGGTGNEKLFF.